The clone carrying this TCR beta chain appeared many times. Its antigen is as yet unknown. This entry is derived from a study of CD8 T cells in ankylosing spondylitis. The V and J ends lost 6 bases and 6 bases respectively, with 18 bases between them. The CDR3 sequence is 14 residues long. Study-wide findings and caveats: Reported data indicate significant enrichment of disease-linked clones within matched ankylosing spondylitis synovial fluid. Some of these motif variants have turned up before, in reports on reactive arthritis synovial fluid and blood. There was a TCR beta motif, made of 7 or 8 highly homologous variants, that appeared characteristic of ankylosing spondylitis blood.

It was by quantitative 5'-RACE with molecular barcodes that TCR beta libraries were made. TCRdb re-analysed the 5' RACE reads in MiXCR, keeping a single row per CDR3 protein. The sample yields over 700,000 distinct CDR3 sequences, around 19% seen once. This chain joins TRBV12-3 or TRBV12-4 and TRBJ2-7; D possibly matches TRBD1 or TRBD2 (6 bases each). This clonotype originated in a male donor with ankylosing spondylitis. The sequencing input was blood, either unsorted or a sorted T cell fraction (not recorded which). DNA of the CDR3: TGTGCCAGCAGACTAAAGGGGGGAACGGCCGAGCAGTACTTC. Its protein is CASRLKGGTAEQYF.